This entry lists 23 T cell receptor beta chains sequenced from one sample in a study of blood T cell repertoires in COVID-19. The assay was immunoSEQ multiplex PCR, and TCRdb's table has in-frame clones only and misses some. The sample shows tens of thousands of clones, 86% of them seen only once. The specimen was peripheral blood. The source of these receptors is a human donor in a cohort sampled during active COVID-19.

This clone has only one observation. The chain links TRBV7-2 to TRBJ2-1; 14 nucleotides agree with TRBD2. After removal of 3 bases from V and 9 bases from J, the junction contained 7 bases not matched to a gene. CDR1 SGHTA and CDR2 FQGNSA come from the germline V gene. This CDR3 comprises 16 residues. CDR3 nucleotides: TGTGCCAGCAGCTTTAGAGGGACTAGCGGGGGAACTGAGCAGTTCTTC. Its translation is CASSFRGTSGGTEQFF.

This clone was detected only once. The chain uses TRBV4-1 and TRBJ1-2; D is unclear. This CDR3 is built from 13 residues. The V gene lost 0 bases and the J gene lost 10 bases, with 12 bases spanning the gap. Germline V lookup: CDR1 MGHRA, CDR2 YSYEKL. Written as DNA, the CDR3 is TGCGCCAGCAGCCAAGATTGGGCAGCCGACTACACCTTC. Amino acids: CASSQDWAADYTF.

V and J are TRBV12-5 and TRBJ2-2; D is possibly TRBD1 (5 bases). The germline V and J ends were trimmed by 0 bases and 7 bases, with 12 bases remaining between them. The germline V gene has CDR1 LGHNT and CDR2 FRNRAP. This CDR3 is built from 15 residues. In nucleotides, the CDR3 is TGTGCTAGTGGTTTGGTAATCAGGGAAGTCGGGGAGCTGTTTTTT. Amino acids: CASGLVIREVGELFF.

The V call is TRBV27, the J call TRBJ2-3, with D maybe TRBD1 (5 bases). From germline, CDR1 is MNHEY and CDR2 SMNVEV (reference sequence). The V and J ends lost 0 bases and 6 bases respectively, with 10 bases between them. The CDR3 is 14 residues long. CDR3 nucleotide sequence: TGTGCCAGCAGTTTATCCCCAGGGTCGGATACGCAGTATTTT. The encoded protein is CASSLSPGSDTQYF.

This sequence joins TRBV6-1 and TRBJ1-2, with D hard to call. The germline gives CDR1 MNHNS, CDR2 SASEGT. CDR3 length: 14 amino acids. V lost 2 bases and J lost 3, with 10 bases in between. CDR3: CASSELEGYYGYTF. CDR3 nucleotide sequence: TGTGCCAGCAGTGAATTGGAGGGCTACTATGGCTACACCTTC.

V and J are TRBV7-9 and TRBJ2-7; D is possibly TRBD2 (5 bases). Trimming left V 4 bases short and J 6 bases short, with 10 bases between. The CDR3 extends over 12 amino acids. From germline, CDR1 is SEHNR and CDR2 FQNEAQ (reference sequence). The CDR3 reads CASSSPGGEQYF. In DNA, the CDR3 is TGTGCCAGCAGCTCCCCCGGAGGCGAGCAGTACTTC.

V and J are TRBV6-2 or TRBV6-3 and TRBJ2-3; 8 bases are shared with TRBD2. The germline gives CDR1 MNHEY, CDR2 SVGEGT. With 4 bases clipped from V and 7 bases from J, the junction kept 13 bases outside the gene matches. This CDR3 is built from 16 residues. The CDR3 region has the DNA TGTGCCAGCAGTTCCGGGGTGGGGAGCGGGGGAAATACGCAGTATTTT. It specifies CASSSGVGSGGNTQYF.

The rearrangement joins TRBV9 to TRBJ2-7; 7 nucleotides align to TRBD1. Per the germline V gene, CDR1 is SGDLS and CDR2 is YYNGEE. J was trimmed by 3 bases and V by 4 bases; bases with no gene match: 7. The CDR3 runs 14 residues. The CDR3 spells CASSTRTGGYEQYF. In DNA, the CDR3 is TGTGCCAGCAGCACCCGGACAGGCGGCTACGAGCAGTACTTC. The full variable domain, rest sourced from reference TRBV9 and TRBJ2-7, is DSGVTQTPKHLITATGQRVTLRCSPRSGDLSVYWYQQSLDQGLQFLIQYYNGEERAKGNILERFSAQQFPDLHSELNLSSLELGDSALYFCASSTRTGGYEQYFGPGTRLTVT.

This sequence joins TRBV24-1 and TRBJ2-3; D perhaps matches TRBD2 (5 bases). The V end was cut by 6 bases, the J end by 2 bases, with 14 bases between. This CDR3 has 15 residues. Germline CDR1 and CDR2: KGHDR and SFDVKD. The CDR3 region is CATSSRTEVTDTQYF. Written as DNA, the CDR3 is TGTGCCACCAGTTCCAGGACTGAAGTCACAGATACGCAGTATTTT.

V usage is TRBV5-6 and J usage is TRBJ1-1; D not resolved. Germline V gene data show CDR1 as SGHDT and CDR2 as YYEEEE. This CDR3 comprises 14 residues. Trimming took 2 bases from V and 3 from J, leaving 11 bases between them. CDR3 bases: TGTGCCAGCAGCTTAGTACGGGTCCACACTGAAGCTTTCTTT. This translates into CASSLVRVHTEAFF.

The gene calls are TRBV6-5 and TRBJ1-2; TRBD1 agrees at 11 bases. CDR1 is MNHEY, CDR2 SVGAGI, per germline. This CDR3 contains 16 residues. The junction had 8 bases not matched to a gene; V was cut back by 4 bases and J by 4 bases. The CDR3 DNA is TGTGCCAGCAGTTCAGAGGACAGGGGGCTCGTCTATGGCTACACCTTC. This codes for CASSSEDRGLVYGYTF.

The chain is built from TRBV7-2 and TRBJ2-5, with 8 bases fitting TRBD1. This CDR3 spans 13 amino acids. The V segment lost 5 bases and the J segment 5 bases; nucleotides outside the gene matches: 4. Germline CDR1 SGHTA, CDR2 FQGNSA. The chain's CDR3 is CASSVRGPETQYF. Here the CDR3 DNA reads TGTGCCAGCAGCGTCAGGGGGCCGGAGACCCAGTACTTC.

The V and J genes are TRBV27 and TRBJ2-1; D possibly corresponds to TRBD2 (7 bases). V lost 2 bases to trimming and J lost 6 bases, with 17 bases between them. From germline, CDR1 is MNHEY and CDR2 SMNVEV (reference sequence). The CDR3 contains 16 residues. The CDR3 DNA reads TGTGCCAGCAGTTTACCATTTCAGGGAGGGGGCAATGAGCAGTTCTTC. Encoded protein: CASSLPFQGGGNEQFF.

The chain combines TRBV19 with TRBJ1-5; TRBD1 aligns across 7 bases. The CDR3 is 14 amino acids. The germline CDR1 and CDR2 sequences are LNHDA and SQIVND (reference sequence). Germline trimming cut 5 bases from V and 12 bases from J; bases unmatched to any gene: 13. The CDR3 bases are TGTGCCAGTAGTCCCCAGGGGGTGGCCTACCTCCAGCATTTT. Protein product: CASSPQGVAYLQHF. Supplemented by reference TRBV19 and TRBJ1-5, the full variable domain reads DGGITQSPKYLFRKEGQNVTLSCEQNLNHDAMYWYRQDPGQGLRLIYYSQIVNDFQKGDIAEGYSVSREKKESFPLTVTSAQKNPTAFYLCASSPQGVAYLQHFGDGTRLSIL.

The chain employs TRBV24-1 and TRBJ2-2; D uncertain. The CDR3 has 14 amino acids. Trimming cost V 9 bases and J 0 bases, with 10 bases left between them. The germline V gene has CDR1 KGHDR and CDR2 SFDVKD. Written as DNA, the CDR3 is TGTGCCACCCAGTTGGGCACGAACACCGGGGAGCTGTTTTTT. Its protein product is CATQLGTNTGELFF.

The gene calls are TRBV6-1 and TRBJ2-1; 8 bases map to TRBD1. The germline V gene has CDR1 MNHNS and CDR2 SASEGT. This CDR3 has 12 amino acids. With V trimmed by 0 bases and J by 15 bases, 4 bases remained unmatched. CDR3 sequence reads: CASSEARGPPFF. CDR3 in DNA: TGTGCCAGCAGTGAAGCCAGGGGGCCCCCGTTCTTC.

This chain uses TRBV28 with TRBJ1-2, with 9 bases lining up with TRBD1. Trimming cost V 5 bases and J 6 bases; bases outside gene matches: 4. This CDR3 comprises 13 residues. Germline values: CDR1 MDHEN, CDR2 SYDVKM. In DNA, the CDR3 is TGTGCCAGCAGTAGGACAGGGGTTGATGGCTACACCTTC. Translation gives CASSRTGVDGYTF.

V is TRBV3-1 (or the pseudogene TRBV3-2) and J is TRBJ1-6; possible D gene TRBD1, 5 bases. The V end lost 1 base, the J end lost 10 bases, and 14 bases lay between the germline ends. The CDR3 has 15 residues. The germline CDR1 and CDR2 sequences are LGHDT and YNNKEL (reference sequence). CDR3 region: CASSQGEGKYSPLHF. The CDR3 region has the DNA TGTGCCAGCAGCCAAGGGGAGGGGAAGTACTCACCCCTCCACTTT.

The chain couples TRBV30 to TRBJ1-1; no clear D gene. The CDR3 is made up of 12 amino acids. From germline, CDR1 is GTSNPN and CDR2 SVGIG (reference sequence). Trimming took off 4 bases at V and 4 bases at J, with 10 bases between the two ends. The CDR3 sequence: CAWMPRSTEAFF. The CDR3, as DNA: TGTGCCTGGATGCCCCGGAGCACTGAAGCTTTCTTT.

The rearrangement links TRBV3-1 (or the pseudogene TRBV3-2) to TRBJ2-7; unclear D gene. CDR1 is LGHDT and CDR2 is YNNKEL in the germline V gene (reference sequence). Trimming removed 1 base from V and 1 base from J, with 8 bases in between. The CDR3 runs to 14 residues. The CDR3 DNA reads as TGTGCCAGCAGCCAAGGGCAGCGATCCTACGAGCAGTACTTC. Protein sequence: CASSQGQRSYEQYF.

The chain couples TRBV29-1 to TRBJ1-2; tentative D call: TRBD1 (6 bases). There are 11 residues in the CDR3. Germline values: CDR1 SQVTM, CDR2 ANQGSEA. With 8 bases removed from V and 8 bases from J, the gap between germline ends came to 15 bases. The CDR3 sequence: CSSQGSRGYTF. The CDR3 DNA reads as TGCAGCTCTCAGGGGTCCAGGGGCTACACCTTC.

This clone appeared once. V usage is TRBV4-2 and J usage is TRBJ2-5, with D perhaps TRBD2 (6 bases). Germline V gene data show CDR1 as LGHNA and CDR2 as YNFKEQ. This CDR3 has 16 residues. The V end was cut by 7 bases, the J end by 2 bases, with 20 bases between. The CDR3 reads CASTQNGRGEQETQYF. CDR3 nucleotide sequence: TGTGCCAGCACACAAAATGGGCGGGGTGAACAAGAGACCCAGTACTTC.

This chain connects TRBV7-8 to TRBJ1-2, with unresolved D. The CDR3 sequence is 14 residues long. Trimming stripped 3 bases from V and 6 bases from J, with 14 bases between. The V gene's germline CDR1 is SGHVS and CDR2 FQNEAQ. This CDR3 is CASSLTGRIHGYTF. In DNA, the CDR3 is TGTGCCAGCAGCTTGACTGGGAGGATTCATGGCTACACCTTC.